The 29 T cell receptor beta chains below all came from one sample that was sequenced in a study of Tregs in tolerant kidney transplant recipients. This table comes from immunoSEQ multiplex PCR, and its TCRdb copy is limited to in-frame clones, with some not included. The data contain roughly 250,000 clones, more than 65% of them seen just once; the ten biggest clones take up 0.55% to 0.65%. Sequenced input: CD4+ T cells from blood. The receptors were gathered from a human donor in good health.

The V and J genes are TRBV19 and TRBJ1-4; TRBD1 agrees at 9 bases. From germline, CDR1 is LNHDA and CDR2 SQIVND (reference sequence). The ends lost 4 bases at V and 8 bases at J; junction bases unmatched: 5. This CDR3 has 14 amino acids. The CDR3 region is CASSTRDREEKLFF. CDR3 nucleotide sequence: TGTGCCAGTAGTACCCGGGACAGGGAGGAAAAACTGTTTTTT.

The chain couples TRBV27 to TRBJ1-5; D uncertain. V lost 4 bases and J lost 6, with 16 bases in between. Germline CDR1 is MNHEY and CDR2 is SMNVEV (reference sequence). This CDR3 spans 15 amino acids. DNA of the CDR3: TGTGCCAGCAGTTCCCGGTCTGGAGGGTTTCAGCCCCAGCATTTT. Protein: CASSSRSGGFQPQHF.

V is TRBV11-2 and J is TRBJ2-7, with 8 bases identical to TRBD1. CDR3 length: 12 amino acids. The germline V gene encodes CDR1 SGHAT and CDR2 FQNNGV. After removal of 4 bases from V and 9 bases from J, the junction contained 5 bases not matched to a gene. The CDR3 DNA is TGTGCCAGCAGCTGGACAGGGTATATGCAGTACTTC. It specifies CASSWTGYMQYF.

J is TRBJ2-5 and V is TRBV15; D is perhaps TRBD1 or TRBD2 (5 bases each). The end of the DNA is better explained by TRBJ2-7, so the J call may be wrong. The germline CDR1 and CDR2 sequences are LNHNV and YYDKDF (reference sequence). The length of the CDR3 is 13 residues. This CDR3 is CATRRDVAYEQYF. The CDR3 DNA sequence: TGTGCCACCAGACGGGACGTAGCCTACGAGCAGTACTTC.

V and J are TRBV10-3 and TRBJ2-1, with TRBD2 matching 14 bases. V lost 2 bases to trimming and J lost 7 bases; unmatched junction nucleotides: 4. CDR3 length equals 16 residues. Germline V CDR1 and CDR2: ENHRY, SYGVKD. CDR3 region: CAISEGTSGRGNEQFF. The CDR3 DNA follows: TGTGCCATCAGTGAGGGGACTAGCGGGAGAGGAAATGAGCAGTTCTTC.

On this clone: Additional DNA sequences in this sample encode the identical CDR3. The J gene is TRBJ2-3, the V gene TRBV18; D may correspond to TRBD1 or TRBD2 (5 bases each). Germline V CDR1 and CDR2: KGHSH, LQKENI. The length of the CDR3 is 13 residues. V shed 3 bases and J shed 4 bases, with 8 bases lying between them. CDR3 sequence (DNA): TGTGCCAGCTCACCCGGGACGGCAGATACGCAGTATTTT. It yields the protein CASSPGTADTQYF.

Only a few counts were recorded for this clone. The CDR3 here is CASSSTGGGEQFF. The CDR3 coding sequence is TGTGCCAGCAGCTCAACAGGGGGAGGTGAGCAGTTCTTC. The chain recombines TRBV7-7 with TRBJ2-1; 8 nucleotides line up with TRBD1. The CDR3 contains 13 residues. In germline, CDR1 is SSHAT, CDR2 FNYEAQ (reference sequence). V trimming: 4 bases; J trimming: 9 bases; junction bases outside the gene matches: 5.

J is TRBJ2-5 and V is TRBV6-4; D might be TRBD1 (5 bases). Trimming took off 2 bases at V and 2 bases at J, with 15 bases between the two ends. The CDR3 is 16 residues long. Germline assignment: CDR1 MRHNA and CDR2 SNTAGT. The CDR3 reads CASSDRRQTVQETQYF. For the CDR3, the DNA is TGTGCCAGCAGTGACCGCCGACAGACTGTACAAGAGACCCAGTACTTC.

The genes are TRBV18 and TRBJ1-1; no reliable D call. CDR3 length: 14 residues. Looked up from germline, CDR1 is KGHSH and CDR2 is LQKENI. The germline V and J ends were trimmed by 5 bases and 5 bases, with 15 bases remaining between them. Here the CDR3 reads CASSGTGPETEAFF. CDR3 nucleotide sequence: TGTGCCAGCTCAGGAACCGGGCCGGAGACTGAAGCTTTCTTT.

The chain carries TRBV7-6 and TRBJ1-1; TRBD1 might be the D (6 bases). The CDR3 is 14 amino acids. CDR1 SGHVS and CDR2 FNYEAQ come from the germline V gene. V gave up 4 bases and J gave up 1 base, with 10 bases separating them. The CDR3 loop is CASSSTGGNTEAFF. CDR3 bases: TGTGCCAGCAGCTCGACAGGCGGGAACACTGAAGCTTTCTTT.

This chain uses TRBV7-2 with TRBJ1-2, with D tentatively TRBD1 (6 bases). Trimming removed 4 bases at V and 3 bases at J, with 12 bases between. The CDR3 contains 14 residues. From germline, CDR1 is SGHTA and CDR2 FQGNSA. The CDR3 protein is CASSSRGGDYGYTF. In nucleotides, the CDR3 is TGTGCCAGCAGCTCCCGAGGGGGGGACTATGGCTACACCTTC.

The chain couples TRBV4-1 to TRBJ2-7, with TRBD2 identical over 7 bases. Losses at the gene ends were 0 bases for V and 2 bases for J; bases not matched to a gene: 4. Germline CDR1 is MGHRA and CDR2 is YSYEKL. The CDR3 is 15 residues long. This chain's CDR3 is CASSQDPGGAYEQYF. The CDR3 region has the DNA TGCGCCAGCAGCCAAGACCCGGGGGGAGCCTACGAGCAGTACTTC.

V gene TRBV11-2 combines with J gene TRBJ2-5, with D unresolved. The germline V gene encodes CDR1 SGHAT and CDR2 FQNNGV. The CDR3 extends over 13 amino acids. Trimming removed 5 bases at V and 7 bases at J, with 14 bases between. CDR3 nucleotide sequence: TGTGCCAGCAGCCCTGGGCTAGAGGCGACCCAGTACTTC. Translation: CASSPGLEATQYF.

The chain carries TRBV5-6 and TRBJ2-5, with 9 bases lining up with TRBD1. Germline V gene data show CDR1 as SGHDT and CDR2 as YYEEEE. Trimming removed 0 bases from V and 5 bases from J; junction bases left unmatched: 17. The CDR3 spans 19 residues. CDR3 in DNA: TGTGCCAGCAGCTTGGCCCCACAGGGGGCTGTTAGACGGTGGGAGACCCAGTACTTC. Its protein product is CASSLAPQGAVRRWETQYF.

The chain links TRBV19 to TRBJ1-4; 7 bases map to TRBD1. The V segment lost 4 bases and the J segment 4 bases; nucleotides outside the gene matches: 9. The CDR3 sequence is 16 residues long. CDR1 is LNHDA and CDR2 is SQIVND in the germline V gene (reference sequence). In DNA form, the CDR3 reads TGTGCCAGTAGTACTTTATCGACAGGGAATAATGAAAAACTGTTTTTT. It translates to CASSTLSTGNNEKLFF.

The CDR3 sequence is CASSYSVQGGREQYF. For the CDR3, the DNA is TGTGCCAGCAGTTACTCCGTACAGGGAGGGCGCGAGCAGTACTTC. The chain recombines TRBV6-6 with TRBJ2-7; D possibly corresponds to TRBD2 (7 bases). Germline V gene sequence: CDR1 MNHNY, CDR2 SVGAGI (reference sequence). Deletions cut 0 bases from V and 6 bases from J, with 15 bases between. The CDR3 sequence is 15 residues long.

The V and J genes are TRBV6-1 and TRBJ2-3, with 9 bases matching TRBD1. CDR1 and CDR2 (germline): MNHNS, SASEGT. Germline trimming cut 7 bases from V and 9 bases from J; bases unmatched to any gene: 8. The CDR3 runs 13 residues. CDR3 region: CASNPLGQGTQYF. The DNA for the CDR3 is TGTGCCAGCAACCCCTTGGGACAGGGAACGCAGTATTTT.

The chain carries TRBV5-6 and TRBJ2-3, with D uncertain. Germline CDR1 reads SGHDT; CDR2 reads YYEEEE. The CDR3 is 13 amino acids. Trimming cost V 6 bases and J 2 bases, with 10 bases left between them. Here the CDR3 DNA reads TGTGCCAGCACGAACAGAAACACAGATACGCAGTATTTT. Amino acids: CASTNRNTDTQYF.

J is TRBJ2-7 and V is TRBV5-1, with 7 bases identical to TRBD1. CDR3 length: 17 residues. V shed 5 bases and J 6 bases; nucleotides not matched to a gene: 20. Germline V lookup: CDR1 SGHRS, CDR2 YFSETQ. DNA for the CDR3: TGCGCCAGCAGGCACTTGGAAGGGGGCCTAAACTTCTCCGAGCAGTACTTC. It encodes CASRHLEGGLNFSEQYF.

This chain uses TRBV7-2 with TRBJ1-2, with 9 bases aligning to TRBD1. Germline V gene lookup returns CDR1 SGHTA and CDR2 FQGNSA. The CDR3 spans 13 residues. V gave up 5 bases and J gave up 5 bases; unmatched junction bases: 3. This CDR3 reads CASSPDRGYGYTF. CDR3 nucleotide sequence: TGTGCCAGCAGCCCTGACAGGGGGTATGGCTACACCTTC.

The V call is TRBV10-2, the J call TRBJ2-5; 7 bases are shared with TRBD2. The J segment lost 9 bases and the V segment lost 1 base, leaving 2 bases of the junction unmatched. Germline V gives CDR1 WSHSY, CDR2 SAAADI. The CDR3 has 12 amino acids. CDR3 in amino acids: CASSEWGRAQYF. In DNA, the CDR3 is TGCGCCAGCAGTGAGTGGGGGAGGGCCCAGTACTTC.

The chain couples TRBV2 to TRBJ2-5; 13 nucleotides agree with TRBD2. From germline, CDR1 is SNHLY and CDR2 FYNNEI. CDR3 length: 15 residues. With 5 bases clipped from V and 4 bases from J, the junction kept 4 bases outside the gene matches. The CDR3 loop is CASSFTSGGGETQYF. CDR3 nucleotide sequence: TGTGCCAGCAGTTTTACTAGCGGGGGGGGAGAGACCCAGTACTTC.

The chain joins TRBV5-8 to TRBJ2-7; 8 nucleotides match TRBD1. Germline CDR1 SGHTS, CDR2 YDEGEE. With V trimmed by 4 bases and J by 3 bases, 9 bases remained unmatched. The CDR3 covers 15 residues. CDR3: CASSRTGSPLYEQYF. CDR3 coding DNA: TGTGCCAGCAGCCGGACAGGGAGCCCCCTCTACGAGCAGTACTTC.

The chain joins TRBV5-8 to TRBJ2-7; 9 bases fit TRBD1. The CDR3 sequence is 14 residues long. Germline V gene sequence: CDR1 SGHTS, CDR2 YDEGEE. V was pared by 4 bases and J by 5 bases, with 7 bases of the junction left unmatched. The CDR3 loop reads CASSPRTGVNEQYF. CDR3 DNA: TGTGCCAGCAGCCCCAGGACAGGGGTCAACGAGCAGTACTTC.

CDR3 sequence: CASSIAGAYTGELFF. The CDR3 nucleotides are TGTGCCAGTAGTATAGCGGGAGCTTACACCGGGGAGCTGTTTTTT. The chain has TRBV19 and TRBJ2-2; D may be TRBD2 (6 bases). This CDR3 spans 15 amino acids. Germline-derived CDR1 and CDR2 are LNHDA and SQIVND (reference sequence). V lost 1 base to trimming and J lost 3 bases, with 9 bases between them.

This chain joins TRBV19 and TRBJ1-2, with D tentatively TRBD1 (5 bases). The CDR3 totals 12 residues. The germline gives CDR1 LNHDA, CDR2 SQIVND (reference sequence). V gave up 8 bases and J gave up 5 bases, with 12 bases separating them. CDR3 bases: TGTGCCAGTCTGGACAATGCATATGGCTACACCTTC. The encoded protein is CASLDNAYGYTF.

The genes are TRBV21-1 and TRBJ1-5; the DNA was not used to check the table's D call, TRBD1. TRBV21-1 is listed as a pseudogene. The length of the CDR3 is 15 residues. CDR3: CASSKAGRQDQPQHF. For the CDR3, the DNA is TGTGCCAGCAGCAAAGCGGGTAGGCAGGATCAGCCCCAGCATTTT.

The chain combines TRBV30 with TRBJ1-2, with TRBD1 matching over 7 bases. The CDR3 sequence is 17 residues long. V trimming: 1 base; J trimming: 0 bases; junction bases outside the gene matches: 11. CDR1 is GTSNPN and CDR2 is SVGIG in the germline V gene (reference sequence). CDR3 coding DNA: TGTGCCTGGAGTGCCGAAACCACAGGGGCGGCTAACTATGGCTACACCTTC. This translates into CAWSAETTGAANYGYTF.

This chain joins TRBV29-1 and TRBJ2-5; D gene unclear. Looked up from germline, CDR1 is SQVTM and CDR2 is ANQGSEA. Trimming cost V 3 bases and J 1 base, with 9 bases left between them. There are 13 residues in the CDR3. CDR3 DNA: TGCAGCGTTGATAGCAGGACCCAAGAGACCCAGTACTTC. Its protein is CSVDSRTQETQYF.